These 9 T cell receptor beta chains came from one sample sequenced in a study of blood T cell repertoires in COVID-19. TCRdb keeps only in-frame clones here, not all; method: immunoSEQ multiplex PCR. The sample yields over 250,000 clones, roughly 86% seen once. Sequencing was performed on PBMCs or T cells enriched from blood (not recorded which). Every receptor here comes from a woman aged 30 to 39 who had recovered from COVID-19.

The rearrangement links TRBV5-3 to TRBJ2-7, with TRBD1 matching 7 bases. TRBV5-3 falls under the ORF class, with uncertain function. The CDR3 spans 14 residues. V lost 1 base to trimming and J lost 2 bases; unmatched junction nucleotides: 3. This CDR3 reads CARSLWQGAYEQYF. CDR3 sequence (DNA): TGTGCCAGAAGCTTGTGGCAGGGGGCCTACGAGCAGTACTTC.

This chain joins TRBV12-3 or TRBV12-4 and TRBJ1-1; D ambiguous. The CDR3 has 12 residues. V lost 3 bases, J lost 6 bases, and 8 bases lay in between. The DNA for the CDR3 is TGTGCCAGCAGTTTCGGGGTTCCTGAAGCTTTCTTT. Translation gives CASSFGVPEAFF.

In its sample, this clone was seen once. This rearrangement joins TRBV9 to TRBJ2-7, with TRBD2 identical over 8 bases. J was trimmed by 3 bases and V by 0 bases; bases with no gene match: 14. The germline CDR1 and CDR2 sequences are SGDLS and YYNGEE. This CDR3 spans 18 amino acids. The CDR3 sequence: CASSVGGSTGTSHYEQYF. DNA of the CDR3: TGTGCCAGCAGCGTAGGGGGGTCAACAGGGACTAGTCACTACGAGCAGTACTTC.

This chain joins TRBV15 and TRBJ2-2; tentatively, D is TRBD1 (6 bases). Per the germline V gene, CDR1 is LNHNV and CDR2 is YYDKDF (reference sequence). V lost 3 bases, J lost 7 bases, and 12 bases lay in between. The CDR3 extends over 14 amino acids. CDR3 in DNA: TGTGCCACCAGCAGGGGGGCAATCGACGGGGAGCTGTTTTTT. It codes for CATSRGAIDGELFF. Looking up the rest from reference TRBV15 and TRBJ2-2 gives the full variable domain: DAMVIQNPRYQVTQFGKPVTLSCSQTLNHNVMYWYQQKSSQAPKLLFHYYDKDFNNEADTPDNFQSRRPNTSFCFLDIRSPGLGDTAMYLCATSRGAIDGELFFGEGSRLTVL.

The chain uses TRBV9 and TRBJ1-3; the D is unclear. CDR3 length equals 14 residues. Germline CDR1 is SGDLS and CDR2 is YYNGEE. The V gene lost 0 bases and the J gene lost 4 bases, with 8 bases spanning the gap. In nucleotides, the CDR3 is TGTGCCAGCAGCGTAGGCCGAACAGGAAACACCATATATTTT. Translating it yields CASSVGRTGNTIYF.

J is TRBJ1-2 and V is TRBV13; 8 nucleotides line up with TRBD1. Germline CDR1 reads PRHDT; CDR2 reads FYEKMQ (reference sequence). V was pared by 2 bases and J by 2 bases, with 7 bases of the junction left unmatched. This CDR3 has 16 residues. The CDR3 is CASSLNTGGNNYGYTF. In DNA form, the CDR3 reads TGTGCCAGCAGCTTAAACACAGGGGGTAACAACTATGGCTACACCTTC.

This chain uses TRBV5-4 with TRBJ1-2; D perhaps matches TRBD1 (6 bases). V lost 4 bases and J lost 5, with 12 bases in between. The germline V gene encodes CDR1 SGHNT and CDR2 YYREEE (reference sequence). The CDR3 consists of 13 residues. CDR3 coding DNA: TGTGCCAGCAGCCCGGACAGCCCGTATGGCTACACCTTC. Its protein product is CASSPDSPYGYTF.

The V call is TRBV28, the J call TRBJ2-5, with D possibly TRBD1 on 7 matching bases. With 6 bases removed from V and 7 bases from J, the gap between germline ends came to 15 bases. The CDR3 covers 13 residues. Germline CDR1 reads MDHEN; CDR2 reads SYDVKM. CDR3 protein: CASRDRSRGTQYF. CDR3 DNA: TGTGCCAGCAGGGACAGGTCGCGGGGGACCCAGTACTTC.

This chain uses TRBV9 with TRBJ2-2; 12 positions match TRBD2. J was trimmed by 5 bases and V by 3 bases; bases with no gene match: 5. The CDR3 spans 16 residues. Germline V lookup: CDR1 SGDLS, CDR2 YYNGEE. CDR3: CASSALAGGQTGELFF. CDR3 nucleotide sequence: TGTGCCAGCAGCGCGCTAGCGGGGGGGCAAACCGGGGAGCTGTTTTTT. Together with reference TRBV9 and TRBJ2-2, the CDR3 gives the full variable domain: DSGVTQTPKHLITATGQRVTLRCSPRSGDLSVYWYQQSLDQGLQFLIQYYNGEERAKGNILERFSAQQFPDLHSELNLSSLELGDSALYFCASSALAGGQTGELFFGEGSRLTVL.